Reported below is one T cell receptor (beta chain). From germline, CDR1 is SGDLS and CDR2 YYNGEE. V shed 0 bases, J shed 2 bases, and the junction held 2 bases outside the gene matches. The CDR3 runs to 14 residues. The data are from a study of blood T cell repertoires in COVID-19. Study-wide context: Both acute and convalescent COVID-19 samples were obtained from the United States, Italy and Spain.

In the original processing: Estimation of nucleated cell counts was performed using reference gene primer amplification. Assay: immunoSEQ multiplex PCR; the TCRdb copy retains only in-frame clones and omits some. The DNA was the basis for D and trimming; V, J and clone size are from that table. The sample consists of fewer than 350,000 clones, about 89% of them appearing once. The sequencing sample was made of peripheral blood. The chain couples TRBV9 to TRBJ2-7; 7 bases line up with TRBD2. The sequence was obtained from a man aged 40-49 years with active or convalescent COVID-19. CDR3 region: CASSVGLAAYEQYF. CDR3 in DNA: TGTGCCAGCAGCGTAGGCCTAGCGGCCTACGAGCAGTACTTC.